These 13 T cell receptor beta chains were all obtained from the same sample, sequenced in a study of metastatic and nonmetastatic thyroid tumors. With MiXCR, TCRdb called clones anew from the PCR reads. This repertoire shows some 19,000 clones, more than 25% found once; its top ten account for 13%. Each patient came to thyroid surgery without any prior treatment (of any kind). Sequencing was done on a sample of tumor tissue. The receptors come from a female donor with papillary thyroid cancer or a benign thyroid nodule (not recorded which). Some clones in this sample may be carry-over from other donors' samples.

In this sample, this clone turned up a few times. V gene TRBV6-2 or TRBV6-3 combines with J gene TRBJ1-2, with D perhaps matching TRBD1 (6 bases). The V end lost 0 bases, the J end lost 2 bases, and 13 bases lay between the germline ends. CDR3 length: 16 residues. The germline CDR1 and CDR2 sequences are MNHEY and SVGEGT. CDR3 coding DNA: TGTGCCAGCAGTTACTCGAGGGACATCCGAAACTATGGCTACACCTTC. Residues: CASSYSRDIRNYGYTF.

This clone was counted ten times or more. In the same sample, other DNA sequences code for this CDR3. The chain recombines TRBV6-2 or TRBV6-3 with TRBJ2-1, with D unresolved. CDR1 and CDR2 from the germline V gene are MNHEY and SVGEGT. CDR3 length: 14 amino acids. V lost 6 bases, J lost 0 bases, and 9 bases lay in between. CDR3 residues: CASRNLNSYNEQFF. CDR3 nucleotides: TGTGCCAGCAGGAACCTTAACTCCTACAATGAGCAGTTCTTC.

The chain carries TRBV4-3 and TRBJ2-3; 10 bases fit TRBD2. Germline V gene data show CDR1 as LGHNA and CDR2 as YSLEER. CDR3 length: 16 amino acids. With V trimmed by 1 base and J by 4 bases, 5 bases remained unmatched. The CDR3 reads CASSQASGSPADTQYF. CDR3 in DNA: TGCGCCAGCAGCCAAGCTAGCGGGAGCCCCGCAGATACGCAGTATTTT.

The sample holds many counts of this clone. V is TRBV14 and J is TRBJ2-1, with a tentative D call TRBD2 (5 bases). V dropped 2 bases and J dropped 8 bases, with 13 bases sitting between them. The length of the CDR3 is 14 residues. Germline CDR1 SGHDN, CDR2 FVKESK. The CDR3 loop is CASSQLSVWDEQFF. The CDR3, as DNA: TGTGCCAGCAGCCAACTTAGCGTTTGGGATGAGCAGTTCTTC.

The gene calls are TRBV11-2 and TRBJ2-7, with 11 bases fitting TRBD1. Per the germline V gene, CDR1 is SGHAT and CDR2 is FQNNGV. The CDR3 length is 17 residues. Trimming took 5 bases from V and 0 from J; bases not matched to a gene: 9. The CDR3: CASSLGQGAVPSYEQYF. In DNA form, the CDR3 reads TGTGCCAGCAGCCTCGGACAGGGGGCTGTCCCCTCCTACGAGCAGTACTTC.

This clone was observed at least ten times. J is TRBJ2-3 and V is TRBV20-1; D may be TRBD2 (6 bases). The V end was cut by 1 base, the J end by 3 bases, with 11 bases between. Germline CDR1 is DFQATT and CDR2 is SNEGSKA (reference sequence). The CDR3 extends over 14 amino acids. In DNA, the CDR3 is TGCAGTGCTAGAGGAGACGCGGGAACAGATACGCAGTATTTT. It yields the protein CSARGDAGTDTQYF.

This chain links TRBV19 with TRBJ2-5, with D tentatively TRBD1 (5 bases). Germline CDR1 reads LNHDA; CDR2 reads SQIVND (reference sequence). Trimming stripped 1 base from V and 3 bases from J, with 6 bases between. This CDR3 has 13 amino acids. The CDR3 sequence: CASSIVREETQYF. The CDR3 nucleotides read TGTGCCAGTAGTATAGTCAGGGAAGAGACCCAGTACTTC.

The chain employs TRBV5-1 and TRBJ2-3, with TRBD1 identical over 7 bases. Germline V gene lookup returns CDR1 SGHRS and CDR2 YFSETQ. The V gene end was trimmed by 3 bases and the J gene end by 2 bases; junction bases not matched to a gene: 3. CDR3 length: 14 amino acids. The CDR3 DNA reads TGCGCCAGCAGCTCGGGACAGAACACAGATACGCAGTATTTT. It translates to CASSSGQNTDTQYF.

This clone is judged medium-sized. The chain couples TRBV19 to TRBJ2-2; D is perhaps TRBD2 (5 bases). Trimming took 11 bases from V and 6 from J, leaving 25 bases between them. This CDR3 contains 16 residues. The germline CDR1 and CDR2 sequences are LNHDA and SQIVND (reference sequence). In DNA, the CDR3 is TGTGCCTCCTCTCCGGGCATGGTGTTGAGGGCCGGGGAGCTGTTTTTT. Its translation is CASSPGMVLRAGELFF.

This rearrangement joins TRBV20-1 to TRBJ2-7, with 10 bases that match TRBD2. The germline V gene has CDR1 DFQATT and CDR2 SNEGSKA (reference sequence). The CDR3 has 13 amino acids. The J segment lost 6 bases and the V segment lost 2 bases, leaving 4 bases of the junction unmatched. The DNA of the CDR3 is TGCAGTGCTAGACAACTAGCGGGAAGCGAGCAGTACTTC. Encoded protein: CSARQLAGSEQYF.

This clone was observed many times. V is TRBV9 and J is TRBJ2-5; weak D call: TRBD1 (6 bases). This CDR3 has 14 residues. The V end was cut by 0 bases, the J end by 7 bases, with 13 bases between. Germline assignment: CDR1 SGDLS and CDR2 YYNGEE. The DNA for the CDR3 is TGTGCCAGCAGCGTAGGGGGGCTCCCTGGGACCCAGTACTTC. It encodes CASSVGGLPGTQYF.

The chain couples TRBV27 to TRBJ2-3; 11 bases align to TRBD2. Germline lookup yields CDR1 MNHEY and CDR2 SMNVEV (reference sequence). The CDR3 is 16 amino acids. V trimming: 3 bases; J trimming: 4 bases; junction bases outside the gene matches: 6. CDR3 amino acids: CASSFFLAGGSDTQYF. The CDR3 nucleotides read TGTGCCAGCAGTTTCTTCCTAGCGGGGGGTTCAGATACGCAGTATTTT.

CDR3 sequence: CASSLVFGAHTQYF. As DNA, the CDR3 is TGTGCCAGCAGCTTAGTCTTTGGGGCGCATACGCAGTATTTT. The chain couples TRBV11-2 to TRBJ2-3, with D possibly being TRBD1 (5 bases). Germline CDR1 and CDR2: SGHAT and FQNNGV. CDR3 length equals 14 residues. The ends were cut back, 1 base at V and 7 bases at J, with 12 bases in the middle.